Sequencing of this TCR beta chain was carried out in a study of blood T cell repertoires in COVID-19. Sequencing used immunoSEQ multiplex PCR; TCRdb keeps in-frame clones, though not all of them. The sample records roughly 190,000 clones, 82% being singletons. The trim removed 5 bases at V and 7 bases at J, leaving 12 bases unmatched. The CDR3 extends over 17 amino acids. The germline gives CDR1 LNHDA, CDR2 SQIVND (reference sequence). It was during active infection that Seattle patients were enrolled and then longitudinally followed. Sequenced input: peripheral blood. This rearrangement joins TRBV19 to TRBJ2-1, with TRBD1 matching over 12 bases. This TCR was sampled from a woman in her sixties or seventies with COVID-19, enrolled during active disease. CDR3 sequence: CASSVLLPGQGANEQFF. Written as DNA, the CDR3 is TGTGCCAGTAGTGTTCTCCTTCCGGGACAGGGGGCTAATGAGCAGTTCTTC.